Each of the 2 T cell receptor beta chains below was sequenced from the same sample in a study of blood T cells in healthy people across ages. Using a J-beta primer mix together with a sample-barcoded 5' primer, a second PCR was run for roughly 6 to 12 cycles. TCRdb called the 5' RACE reads again in MiXCR, with one record for every CDR3 protein. The table shows approximately 1.5 million distinct CDR3 sequences, with roughly a third occurring only once. Sample: blood. These receptors originate from a woman in her 30s in good health.

This clonotype was seen many times. The gene calls are TRBV9 and TRBJ2-7; 8 bases are shared with TRBD2. J lost 2 bases, V lost 4 bases, and 8 bases had no gene match. The CDR3 loop spans 15 amino acids. The V gene's germline CDR1 is SGDLS and CDR2 YYNGEE. CDR3 in amino acids: CASSPTSGLPYEQYF. Written as DNA, the CDR3 is TGTGCCAGCAGCCCAACTAGCGGACTTCCCTACGAGCAGTACTTC.

This clonotype turned up a few times. The J gene is TRBJ2-7, the V gene TRBV27, with 7 bases lining up with TRBD2. This CDR3 has 14 amino acids. Germline V gene sequence: CDR1 MNHEY, CDR2 SMNVEV (reference sequence). V dropped 8 bases and J dropped 5; count of bases not matched to a gene: 12. The CDR3, as DNA: TGTGCCAGCCAACCCCTGGCGGGAGTCCACGAGCAGTACTTC. It is translated as CASQPLAGVHEQYF.